The 14 T cell receptor beta chains below all came from one sample that was sequenced in a study of shared clonotypes between healthy human individuals. Profiled with immunoSEQ multiplex PCR; TCRdb holds only in-frame clones, not every one. The repertoire has some 1,400,000 clones, over 95% of them found once; the top ten carry 1% to 1.5%. Sequencing was done on a sample of naive CD4+ T cells sorted from blood. As to subset: CD45RA+ positively selected. All receptors derive from a man aged 25-45 years in good health.

Turning to this clone: Other DNA sequences in this specimen translate into the identical CDR3. The chain couples TRBV5-1 to TRBJ1-3; D possibly corresponds to TRBD1 (5 bases). The CDR3 is made up of 14 amino acids. The V gene lost 1 base and the J gene lost 0 bases, with 5 bases spanning the gap. The germline V gene encodes CDR1 SGHRS and CDR2 YFSETQ. As DNA, the CDR3 is TGCGCCAGCAGCTTGACAGGCTCTGGAAACACCATATATTTT. Protein: CASSLTGSGNTIYF. Full variable domain (rest looked up from reference TRBV5-1 and TRBJ1-3): KAGVTQTPRYLIKTRGQQVTLSCSPISGHRSVSWYQQTPGQGLQFLFEYFSETQRNKGNFPGRFSGRQFSNSRSEMNVSTLELGDSALYLCASSLTGSGNTIYFGEGSWLTVV.

On this clone itself: The sample holds other DNA sequences that translate to the same CDR3. The chain has TRBV5-1 and TRBJ1-1, with D hard to call. Germline V gives CDR1 SGHRS, CDR2 YFSETQ. CDR3 length: 12 residues. Trimming removed 0 bases from V and 3 bases from J, with 3 bases in between. The CDR3 protein is CASSLGYTEAFF. CDR3 coding DNA: TGCGCCAGCAGCTTGGGATACACTGAAGCTTTCTTT.

The chain has TRBV5-8 and TRBJ2-7; no firm D call. Looked up from germline, CDR1 is SGHTS and CDR2 is YDEGEE. V was pared by 0 bases and J by 3 bases, with 7 bases between. The CDR3 extends over 13 amino acids. The CDR3 protein is CASSLAQLYEQYF. CDR3 sequence (DNA): TGTGCCAGCAGCTTGGCCCAGCTCTACGAGCAGTACTTC.

The chain combines TRBV28 with TRBJ1-3; D remains unclear. This CDR3 comprises 15 residues. Germline CDR1 reads MDHEN; CDR2 reads SYDVKM. The V end lost 8 bases, the J end lost 3 bases, and 17 bases lay between the germline ends. Here the CDR3 DNA reads TGTGCCAGCTGGCGAAGTCGGGGATATGGAAACACCATATATTTT. Amino acid sequence: CASWRSRGYGNTIYF.

The V and J genes are TRBV7-2 and TRBJ2-7; possible D gene TRBD1, 6 bases. V was cut by 5 bases and J by 0 bases, with 14 bases left in between. Per the germline V gene, CDR1 is SGHTA and CDR2 is FQGNSA. This CDR3 is 15 amino acids long. CDR3 bases: TGTGCCAGCAGCCTCAGACCGACAGGCTCCTACGAGCAGTACTTC. It codes for CASSLRPTGSYEQYF. The complete variable domain, with remaining parts taken from reference TRBV7-2 and TRBJ2-7, reads GAGVSQSPSNKVTEKGKDVELRCDPISGHTALYWYRQSLGQGLEFLIYFQGNSAPDKSGLPSDRFSAERTGGSVSTLTIQRTQQEDSAVYLCASSLRPTGSYEQYFGPGTRLTVT.

The chain carries TRBV10-2 and TRBJ1-5; possible D gene TRBD1, 5 bases. Trimming took 1 base from V and 5 from J, leaving 21 bases between them. Germline V gene sequence: CDR1 WSHSY, CDR2 SAAADI. The CDR3 covers 18 residues. The DNA of the CDR3 is TGCGCCAGCAGTGAGTTTTGGGAGCCGGCATCCAGGGATCAGCCCCAGCATTTT. Its protein is CASSEFWEPASRDQPQHF.

The V gene is TRBV2, the J gene TRBJ1-1; 7 nucleotides agree with TRBD1. Germline V CDR1 and CDR2: SNHLY, FYNNEI. The CDR3 is made up of 14 amino acids. The V segment lost 8 bases and the J segment 1 base; nucleotides outside the gene matches: 7. DNA for the CDR3: TGTGCCAGCGGGACAGTGCAGGGGAACACTGAAGCTTTCTTT. Encoded protein: CASGTVQGNTEAFF.

The chain links TRBV7-9 to TRBJ2-7; D unresolved. V was pared by 0 bases and J by 0 bases, with 15 bases between. Germline loops: CDR1 SEHNR, CDR2 FQNEAQ (reference sequence). This CDR3 has 17 residues. CDR3 amino acids: CASSLAPKGISSYEQYF. CDR3 nucleotides: TGTGCCAGCAGCTTAGCGCCGAAGGGAATAAGCTCCTACGAGCAGTACTTC.

The DNA of the CDR3 is TGCGCCAGCAGTGCGGGGGGACCGAACACTGAAGCTTTCTTT. Its protein product is CASSAGGPNTEAFF. The V gene is TRBV10-1, the J gene TRBJ1-1, with D tentatively TRBD1 (5 bases). This CDR3 is 14 amino acids long. Per germline, CDR1 WNHNN and CDR2 SYGVQD (reference sequence). With 4 bases removed from V and 1 base from J, the gap between germline ends came to 10 bases.

This chain connects TRBV9 to TRBJ2-7; no clear D. Germline V gives CDR1 SGDLS, CDR2 YYNGEE. CDR3 length equals 16 residues. With 0 bases removed from V and 0 bases from J, the gap between germline ends came to 13 bases. The CDR3 reads CASSVGVAASSYEQYF. DNA of the CDR3: TGTGCCAGCAGCGTAGGGGTTGCGGCCTCCTCCTACGAGCAGTACTTC.

Concerning this clone itself: Other DNA sequences in this sample translate to the same CDR3. J is TRBJ1-5 and V is TRBV28; the D is unclear. The CDR3 is 12 amino acids. V was clipped by 3 bases and J by 6 bases, with 6 bases between them. CDR1 and CDR2 from the germline V gene are MDHEN and SYDVKM. CDR3 in amino acids: CASSLAGQPQHF. In nucleotides, the CDR3 is TGTGCCAGCAGTTTGGCGGGTCAGCCCCAGCATTTT. Full variable domain (outside the CDR3, taken from reference TRBV28 and TRBJ1-5): DVKVTQSSRYLVKRTGEKVFLECVQDMDHENMFWYRQDPGLGLRLIYFSYDVKMKEKGDIPEGYSVSREKKERFSLILESASTNQTSMYLCASSLAGQPQHFGDGTRLSIL.

This clone has a single count. The chain employs TRBV9 and TRBJ1-4, with 11 bases matching TRBD1. CDR3 length: 15 amino acids. V gave up 3 bases and J gave up 7 bases; unmatched junction bases: 5. CDR1 is SGDLS, CDR2 YYNGEE, per germline. This CDR3 is CASSAMGQGGEKLFF. The CDR3 DNA reads TGTGCCAGCAGCGCCATGGGACAGGGGGGTGAAAAACTGTTTTTT.

V and J are TRBV18 and TRBJ2-7; 7 nucleotides line up with TRBD1. V dropped 3 bases and J dropped 0; count of bases not matched to a gene: 2. Germline V lookup: CDR1 KGHSH, CDR2 LQKENI. The CDR3 totals 14 residues. CDR3 in DNA: TGTGCCAGCTCACCCGGACAGGACTCCTACGAGCAGTACTTC. Translating gives CASSPGQDSYEQYF.

In regard to this clone: Other DNA sequences in the same sample also yield this CDR3. In nucleotides, the CDR3 is TGTGCCAGCAGGTTACAGGGCAATCAGCCCCAGCATTTT. This sequence encodes CASRLQGNQPQHF. The genes are TRBV6-1 and TRBJ1-5; TRBD1 might be the D (5 bases). Germline V gene sequence: CDR1 MNHNS, CDR2 SASEGT. The CDR3 length is 13 residues. V gave up 6 bases and J gave up 2 bases, with 8 bases separating them.